This T cell receptor beta chain originates from a study of shared clonotypes between healthy human individuals (dated by TCRdb to the early 2020s). Broadly, across the study: A couple of women and a few men aged 18 to 49 years were included in the cohort. Libraries were prepared and TCR repertoires were sequenced by different laboratories using diverse techniques, in order to increase sequencing depth and limit assay-specific biases. Blood TCR repertoires of a handful of healthy adults were deeply sequenced to estimate repertoire size and the extent of clonotype sharing between individuals. Per donor, three plates each were used for CD4 naive and CD4 memory, two for CD8 naive, and one for CD8 memory. Between about 0.85 and 10 billion PBMCs per donor were obtained by leukapheresis.

TCR CDR3 regions were amplified from genomic DNA by multiplex PCR using the deep immunoSEQ assay. Extracted genomic DNA from each cell subset was spread evenly across all wells of several immunoSEQ 96-well plates, with each plate serving as a replicate. For sorted subsets, around 200 ng genomic DNA, equal to 30,000 to 35,000 T cell genomes, was loaded into each replicate PCR. Purified libraries were measured with a Qubit 3.0 fluorometer, size-checked on a Bioanalyzer 2100, and measured again with the KAPA Library Quantification kit. Every immunoSEQ 96-well plate was sequenced on a separate single-read 150-cycle Illumina NextSeq 550 flow cell. The original pipeline was this. The immunoSEQ output contained only junctional sequences without quality scores, so filtering could not match that applied to full-length reads. Sequences were annotated with PyIR, a Python wrapper for IgBLAST v1.9, and V/J genes and CDR3 were assigned using IMGT germline references. Reads were removed for weak V/J assignments (E-value above 1e-6), missing CDR3, stop codons, out-of-frame junctions, or ambiguous translated residues. V3J clonotypes were defined as sequences sharing the same inferred V gene, J gene, and CDR3 amino acid sequence. The percentage overlap between two repertoires was calculated by dividing the number of shared unique clonotypes by the size of the smaller repertoire. Three approaches were used to assess repertoire richness: RTK rarefaction, the Chao1 estimator, and Recon v2.1 estimates of unobserved clonotypes. OLGA was used to compute generation probabilities for all TCRbeta clonotypes that the gDNA method yielded from a few donors. TCRdb holds this immuneACCESS table with in-frame rearrangements only. Some clones are missing; in checked studies, unresolved V genes explain under half, and the rest has no known cause. V and J calls plus clone size are reproduced from that table; the DNA served to infer D and trimming. The sample includes under 1 million clones, with about 97% observed a single time. The ten largest clones take up about 0.25% of the sample.

CD8 naive samples were obtained by positive selection for CCR7 among CD45RO-negative cells, yielding a CD45RA+CCR7+ population from which TemRA cells were excluded. Healthy HIV-negative adults with no recently reported acute infections or vaccinations were included as donors. Every donor was a Caucasian adult living in Nashville, Tennessee, USA. After blood collection by leukapheresis, PBMCs were isolated using Ficoll-Histopaque density gradient centrifugation and then cryopreserved in the vapor phase of liquid nitrogen. Purity and quantity of every magnetically sorted T cell population were checked by analytical flow cytometry. From each sorted fraction, genomic DNA was isolated and quantified by UV absorbance on a Nanodrop 2000c. Concerning this clone itself: Its antigen is still unknown. Per-nucleotide qualities are absent, and no much larger clonotype sits a single base away.

V is reduced by 0 bases and J by 7 bases, leaving a spacing of 16 bases between them. The CDR3 sequence holds 16 residues, the cysteine and phenylalanine included. CDR3 DNA only is kept here, 48 bases in frame from base 1. In the germline V gene, CDR1 corresponds to MGHRA and CDR2 to YSYEKL. Summary of the overall study and its limitations: Compared with non-shared clonotypes, clonotypes shared by all four sorted-subset donors had higher generation probabilities. Incomplete sequencing was indicated by rarefaction of sorted-subset datasets, despite the large sequencing depth. Pairwise subsampling led to the expectation that sequencing depth would affect the degree of clonotype sharing among donors. Only blood was sampled, and tissue TCR repertoires likely differ from those in blood. Estimated clonotype richness was generally larger for naive than for memory subsets. Because the study included only a small number of donors, the genetic and exposure-history diversity represented was limited. Across a handful of donors, about 4.5% of naive CD4, approximately 3.6% of naive CD8, under 2.5% of memory CD4, and approximately 0.42% of memory CD8 clonotypes were shared.

The source material was naive CD8+ T cells sorted from blood. The cell subset or site label for this specimen denotes: CD45RA+CCR7+. The chain is made from TRBV4-1 and TRBJ1-5; a confident D gene designation cannot be given. The receptor was isolated from a man aged 25 to 45 in good health. The CDR3 protein: CASSQEVTAGRQPQHF. The nucleotide sequence reads as follows: TGCGCCAGCAGCCAAGAAGTGACTGCCGGACGACAGCCCCAGCATTTT.